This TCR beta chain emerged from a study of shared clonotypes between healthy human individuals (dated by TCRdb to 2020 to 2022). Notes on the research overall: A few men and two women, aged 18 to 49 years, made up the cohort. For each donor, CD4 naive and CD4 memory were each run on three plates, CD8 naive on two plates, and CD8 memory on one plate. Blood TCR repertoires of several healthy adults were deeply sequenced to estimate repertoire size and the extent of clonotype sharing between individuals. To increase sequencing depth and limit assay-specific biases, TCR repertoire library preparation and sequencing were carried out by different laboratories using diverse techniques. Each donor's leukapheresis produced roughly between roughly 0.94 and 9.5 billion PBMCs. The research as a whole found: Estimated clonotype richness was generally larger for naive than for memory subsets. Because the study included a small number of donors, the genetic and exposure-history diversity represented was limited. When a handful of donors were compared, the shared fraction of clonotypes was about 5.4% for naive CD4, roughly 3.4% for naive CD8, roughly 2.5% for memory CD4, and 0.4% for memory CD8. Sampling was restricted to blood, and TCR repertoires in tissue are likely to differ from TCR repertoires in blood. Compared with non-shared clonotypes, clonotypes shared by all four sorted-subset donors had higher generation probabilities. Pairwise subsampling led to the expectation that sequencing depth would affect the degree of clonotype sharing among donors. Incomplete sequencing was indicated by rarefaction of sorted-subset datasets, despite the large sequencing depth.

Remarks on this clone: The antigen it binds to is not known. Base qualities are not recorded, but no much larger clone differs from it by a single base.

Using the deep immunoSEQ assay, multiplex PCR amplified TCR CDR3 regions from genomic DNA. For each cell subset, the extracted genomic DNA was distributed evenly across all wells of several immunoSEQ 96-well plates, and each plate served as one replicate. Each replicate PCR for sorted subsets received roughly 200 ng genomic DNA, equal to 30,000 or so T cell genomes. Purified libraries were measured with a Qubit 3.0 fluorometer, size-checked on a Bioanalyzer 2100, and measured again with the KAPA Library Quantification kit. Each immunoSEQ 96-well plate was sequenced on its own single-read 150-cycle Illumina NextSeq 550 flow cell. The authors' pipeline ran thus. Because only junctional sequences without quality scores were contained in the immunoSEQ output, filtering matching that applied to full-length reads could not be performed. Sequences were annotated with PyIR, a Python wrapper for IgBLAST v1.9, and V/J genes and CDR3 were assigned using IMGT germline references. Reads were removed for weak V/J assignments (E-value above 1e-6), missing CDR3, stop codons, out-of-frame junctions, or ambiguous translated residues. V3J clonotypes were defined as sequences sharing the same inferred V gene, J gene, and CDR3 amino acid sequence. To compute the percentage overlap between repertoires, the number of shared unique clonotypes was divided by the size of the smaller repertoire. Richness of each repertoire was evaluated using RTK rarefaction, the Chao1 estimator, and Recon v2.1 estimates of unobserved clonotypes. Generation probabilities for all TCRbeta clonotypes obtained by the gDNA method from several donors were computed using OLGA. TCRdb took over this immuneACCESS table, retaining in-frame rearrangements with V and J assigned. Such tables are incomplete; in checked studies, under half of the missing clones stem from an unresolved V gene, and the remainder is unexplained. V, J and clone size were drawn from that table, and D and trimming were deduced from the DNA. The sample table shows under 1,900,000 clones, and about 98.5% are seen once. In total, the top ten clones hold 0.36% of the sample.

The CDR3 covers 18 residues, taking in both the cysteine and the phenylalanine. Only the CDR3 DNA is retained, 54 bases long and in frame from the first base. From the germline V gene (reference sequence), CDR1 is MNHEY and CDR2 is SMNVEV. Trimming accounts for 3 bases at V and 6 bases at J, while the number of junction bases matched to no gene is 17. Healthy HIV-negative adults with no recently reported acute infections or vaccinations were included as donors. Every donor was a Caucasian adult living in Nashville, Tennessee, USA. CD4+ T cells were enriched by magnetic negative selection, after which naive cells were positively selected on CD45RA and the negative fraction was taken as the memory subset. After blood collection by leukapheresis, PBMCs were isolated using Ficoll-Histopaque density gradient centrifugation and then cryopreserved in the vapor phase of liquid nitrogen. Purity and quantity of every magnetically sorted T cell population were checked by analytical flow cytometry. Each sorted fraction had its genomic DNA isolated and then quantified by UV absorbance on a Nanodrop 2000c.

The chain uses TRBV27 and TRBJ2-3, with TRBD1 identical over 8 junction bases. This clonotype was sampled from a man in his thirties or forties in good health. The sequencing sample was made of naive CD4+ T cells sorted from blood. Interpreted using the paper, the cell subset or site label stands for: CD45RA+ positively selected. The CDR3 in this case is CASSFLTVTGTGYDTQYF. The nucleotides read TGTGCCAGCAGTTTTCTAACCGTAACCGGGACAGGATACGATACGCAGTATTTT.